This T cell receptor (beta chain) is from a study of T cell responses to AZD1222 COVID-19 vaccine. The CDR3 is made up of 16 amino acids. The V end lost 6 bases, the J end lost 4 bases, and 21 bases lay between the germline ends. Germline CDR1 is ENHRY and CDR2 is SYGVKD. Broader study findings: Donors in the cohort were predominantly white British and more often female, and clonal diversity was possibly underestimated. Spike-specific TCR breadth and depth both grew after two AZD1222 doses. Among those given AZD1222, only six were seropositive at baseline.

TCRdb's table, derived via immunoSEQ multiplex PCR, lists solely in-frame clones and lacks some. The sample yields about 140,000 clones, 85% to 95% seen once. On this clone itself: What it binds is unknown.

The V and J genes are TRBV10-3 and TRBJ1-2; tentative D call: TRBD1 (5 bases). The input for sequencing was peripheral blood, taken after recovery from COVID-19. This clonotype was sampled from an adult who had recovered from COVID-19. CDR3 DNA: TGTGCCATCAGGAGGGGTCAGTTGGAGGGGCCCTATGGCTACACCTTC. The encoded protein is CAIRRGQLEGPYGYTF.